A single sample gave rise to the 14 T cell receptor beta chains below, sequenced in a study of identifying expanded T cells in peripheral blood. TCRdb keeps only in-frame clones here, not all; method: immunoSEQ multiplex PCR. The table lists more than 90,000 clones, approximately 90% of them singletons, with about a sixth in the top ten. The sample was blood. The receptors shown here come from a person between 18 and 69 years old in good health.

This chain joins TRBV11-2 and TRBJ2-4, with 7 bases aligning to TRBD1. V lost 2 bases to trimming and J lost 9 bases; unmatched junction nucleotides: 13. From germline, CDR1 is SGHAT and CDR2 FQNNGV. There are 16 residues in the CDR3. The CDR3 is CASSLTPRQGYVIQYF. CDR3 DNA: TGTGCCAGCAGCTTAACCCCACGACAGGGATATGTCATTCAGTACTTC.

The chain employs TRBV28 and TRBJ1-5, with a possible D match to TRBD1 (5 bases). The CDR3 is 15 amino acids. The germline V gene encodes CDR1 MDHEN and CDR2 SYDVKM. Trimming stripped 7 bases from V and 7 bases from J, with 20 bases between. The CDR3 DNA is TGTGCCAGCAATCAGGGTACGGGCTCCAGCCAGCCCCAGCATTTT. Encoded protein: CASNQGTGSSQPQHF.

The rearrangement links TRBV29-1 to TRBJ1-1; D not resolved. V was cut by 4 bases and J by 4 bases, with 10 bases left in between. The germline V gene has CDR1 SQVTM and CDR2 ANQGSEA. This CDR3 has 12 residues. The CDR3 region is CSVVPYGTEAFF. CDR3 bases: TGCAGCGTTGTACCCTACGGCACTGAAGCTTTCTTT.

The V and J genes are TRBV7-6 and TRBJ2-1; 9 nucleotides match TRBD2. J lost 8 bases, V lost 3 bases, and 2 bases had no gene match. The CDR3 length is 13 residues. Germline V lookup: CDR1 SGHVS, CDR2 FNYEAQ. The CDR3 nucleotides are TGTGCCAGCAGCTTTAGCGGGGGCTATGAGCAGTTCTTC. Translated: CASSFSGGYEQFF.

The chain couples TRBV30 to TRBJ2-7; TRBD1 matches at 10 bases. With 4 bases clipped from V and 5 bases from J, the junction kept 8 bases outside the gene matches. The germline gives CDR1 GTSNPN, CDR2 SVGIG (reference sequence). CDR3 length: 14 residues. CDR3 in DNA: TGTGCCTGGACGGGACAGGGGATCGCCGACGAGCAGTACTTC. It specifies CAWTGQGIADEQYF.

The J gene is TRBJ2-6, the V gene TRBV6-6, with TRBD2 identical over 7 bases. Germline V gene sequence: CDR1 MNHNY, CDR2 SVGAGI (reference sequence). J lost 8 bases, V lost 5 bases, and 9 bases had no gene match. The length of the CDR3 is 15 residues. The CDR3 coding sequence is TGTGCCAGCAGTCCCCCGGGGGGTTCGACCAACGTCCTGACTTTC. It yields the protein CASSPPGGSTNVLTF.

As regards this clone: This sample includes further DNA sequences coding for the same CDR3. V is TRBV19 and J is TRBJ1-2, with D perhaps matching TRBD1 (6 bases). Germline V CDR1 and CDR2: LNHDA, SQIVND (reference sequence). The CDR3 is made up of 15 amino acids. Trimming took off 1 base at V and 4 bases at J, with 13 bases between the two ends. The CDR3 sequence is CASSIATGGGYGYTF. The CDR3 DNA follows: TGTGCCAGTAGTATAGCGACAGGAGGTGGCTATGGCTACACCTTC.

The rearrangement links TRBV5-1 to TRBJ1-2; D is perhaps TRBD1 (6 bases). V was trimmed by 1 base and J by 6 bases, leaving 13 bases between them. Germline CDR1 SGHRS, CDR2 YFSETQ. The CDR3 has 14 amino acids. CDR3 nucleotide sequence: TGCGCCAGCAGCTTGTTTACAGGGTACGATGGCTACACCTTC. Encoded protein: CASSLFTGYDGYTF.

The chain carries TRBV18 and TRBJ2-7; D uncertain. CDR1 and CDR2 from the germline V gene are KGHSH and LQKENI. The CDR3 has 14 residues. The V and J ends lost 0 bases and 2 bases respectively, with 8 bases between them. The CDR3 DNA sequence: TGTGCCAGCTCACCACCCCCGTCCCCCTACGAGCAGTACTTC. Translating gives CASSPPPSPYEQYF.

As concerns this clone: The junction departs from germline at one end; a sequencing error may be responsible. CDR3 protein: CASSLGAAVPGGWIALF. Here the CDR3 DNA reads TGTGCCAGCAGCTTAGGGGCCGCGGTACCAGGGGGCTGGATTGCCCTCTTC. This chain connects TRBV7-9 to TRBJ1-2, with 8 bases fitting TRBD1. This CDR3 has 17 amino acids. The V gene's germline CDR1 is SEHNR and CDR2 FQNEAQ (reference sequence).

This chain uses TRBV5-6 with TRBJ1-5; the D gene is possibly TRBD1 (6 bases). Germline V gene data show CDR1 as SGHDT and CDR2 as YYEEEE. This CDR3 has 15 residues. V lost 0 bases, J lost 3 bases, and 10 bases lay in between. The CDR3 spells CASSLEGGSNQPQHF. DNA for the CDR3: TGTGCCAGCAGCTTGGAGGGGGGATCCAATCAGCCCCAGCATTTT.

This sequence joins TRBV5-1 and TRBJ1-2; D uncertain. Germline CDR1 reads SGHRS; CDR2 reads YFSETQ. Trimming shortened V by 5 bases and J by 6 bases, and 11 bases separated the two germline ends. The CDR3 is 12 amino acids. The CDR3 region has the DNA TGCGCCAGCAGAAAGCTTGGAGATGGCTACACCTTC. It translates to CASRKLGDGYTF.

The chain uses TRBV2 and TRBJ2-7; 8 positions agree with TRBD1. The CDR3 extends over 15 amino acids. Germline loops: CDR1 SNHLY, CDR2 FYNNEI. Germline trimming cut 3 bases from V and 5 bases from J; bases unmatched to any gene: 9. The CDR3: CASSDGRQGIHEQYF. The CDR3 DNA reads as TGTGCCAGCAGTGACGGTCGACAGGGGATCCACGAGCAGTACTTC.

This clone has only a few counts. Additional DNA sequences in this sample encode the identical CDR3. This rearrangement joins TRBV5-1 to TRBJ1-2, with 7 bases lining up with TRBD1. Trimming cost V 2 bases and J 2 bases; bases outside gene matches: 0. This CDR3 comprises 13 residues. The germline V gene encodes CDR1 SGHRS and CDR2 YFSETQ. CDR3 DNA sequence: TGCGCCAGCAGCTTACAGGGGAACTATGGCTACACCTTC. This gives the protein CASSLQGNYGYTF.